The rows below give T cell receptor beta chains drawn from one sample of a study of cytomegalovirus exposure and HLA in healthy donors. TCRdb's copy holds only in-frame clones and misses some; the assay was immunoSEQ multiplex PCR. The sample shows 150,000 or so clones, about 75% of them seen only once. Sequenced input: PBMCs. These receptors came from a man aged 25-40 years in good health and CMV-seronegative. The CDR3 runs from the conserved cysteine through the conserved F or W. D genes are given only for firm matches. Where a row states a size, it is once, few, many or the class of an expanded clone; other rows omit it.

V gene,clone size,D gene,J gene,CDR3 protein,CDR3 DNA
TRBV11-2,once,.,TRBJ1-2,CASSLDLNYGYTF,TGTGCCAGCAGCTTAGATTTAAACTATGGCTACACCTTC
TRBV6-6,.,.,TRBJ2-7,CASLMTDSYEQYF,TGTGCCAGCCTTATGACTGATTCCTACGAGCAGTACTTC
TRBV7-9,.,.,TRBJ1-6,CASSLGSHHNSPLHF,TGTGCCAGCAGCTTAGGCAGTCACCATAATTCACCCCTCCACTTT
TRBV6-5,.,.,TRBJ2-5,CASSYYGGTQETQYF,TGTGCCAGCAGTTATTATGGTGGGACTCAAGAGACCCAGTACTTC
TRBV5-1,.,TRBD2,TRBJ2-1,CASSGGWGRDEQFF,TGCGCCAGCAGCGGGGGTTGGGGGAGGGATGAGCAGTTCTTC
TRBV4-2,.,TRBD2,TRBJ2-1,CASETQGYGGRNEQFF,TGTGCCAGCGAAACCCAAGGTTACGGCGGGAGGAATGAGCAGTTCTTC
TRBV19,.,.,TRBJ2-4,CASRQENIQYF,TGTGCCAGTAGGCAGGAAAACATTCAGTACTTC
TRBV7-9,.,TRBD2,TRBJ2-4,CASSRLAGGLKPTKNIQYF,TGTGCCAGCAGTCGACTAGCGGGAGGCCTTAAGCCAACGAAAAACATTCAGTACTTC
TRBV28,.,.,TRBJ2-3,CASSLSDTQYF,TGTGCCAGCAGTTTATCGGATACGCAGTATTTT
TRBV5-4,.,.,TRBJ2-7,CASSLGKGSFYEQYF,TGTGCCAGCAGCTTGGGGAAGGGGTCGTTCTACGAGCAGTACTTC
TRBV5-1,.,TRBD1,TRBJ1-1,CASASTGGSTEAFF,TGCGCCAGCGCCTCGACAGGGGGCAGCACTGAAGCTTTCTTT
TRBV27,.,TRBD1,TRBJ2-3,CASSPGQGFTDTQYF,TGTGCCAGCAGTCCCGGACAGGGTTTCACAGATACGCAGTATTTT
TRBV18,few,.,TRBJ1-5,CASSPGLNNQPQHF,TGTGCCAGCTCCCCGGGATTAAACAATCAGCCCCAGCATTTT
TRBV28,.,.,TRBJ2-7,CASSSGGPEQYF,TGTGCCAGCAGTTCTGGAGGGCCCGAGCAGTACTTC
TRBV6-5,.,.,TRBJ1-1,CASSLTDSTEAFF,TGTGCCAGCAGCCTCACTGACAGCACTGAAGCTTTCTTT
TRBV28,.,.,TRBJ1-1,CASSAVGTNTEAFF,TGTGCCAGCAGTGCCGTCGGTACGAACACTGAAGCTTTCTTT
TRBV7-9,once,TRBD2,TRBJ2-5,CAFPLAGAETQYF,TGTGCCTTCCCTTTAGCGGGGGCAGAGACCCAGTACTTC
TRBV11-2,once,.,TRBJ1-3,CASSLGLVTRISGNTIYF,TGTGCCAGCAGCTTAGGCCTTGTAACTAGGATCTCTGGAAACACCATATATTTT
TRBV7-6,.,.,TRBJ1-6,CASSLETGYNSPLHF,TGTGCCAGCAGCTTAGAAACGGGGTATAATTCACCCCTCCACTTT
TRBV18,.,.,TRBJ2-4,CASSPSPNIQYF,TGTGCCAGCTCACCATCTCCAAACATTCAGTACTTC
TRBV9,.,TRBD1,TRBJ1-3,CASSVVGGGQGTSSGNTIYF,TGTGCCAGCAGCGTAGTAGGGGGGGGACAGGGGACATCCTCTGGAAACACCATATATTTT
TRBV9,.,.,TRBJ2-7,CASSVATTGYEQYF,TGTGCCAGCAGCGTAGCTACGACAGGCTACGAGCAGTACTTC
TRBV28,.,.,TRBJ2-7,CASSPQGIPEQYF,TGTGCCAGCAGTCCCCAGGGCATACCCGAGCAGTACTTC
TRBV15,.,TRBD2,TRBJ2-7,CATSRPGGLREQYF,TGTGCCACCAGCCGCCCGGGGGGGTTGCGCGAGCAGTACTTC
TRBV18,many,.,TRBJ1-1,CASSPGPEAFF,TGTGCCAGCTCACCAGGCCCTGAAGCTTTCTTT
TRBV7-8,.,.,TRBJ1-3,CASSSRDSGNTIYF,TGTGCCAGCAGCAGCAGGGACTCTGGAAACACCATATATTTT
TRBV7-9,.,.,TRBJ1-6,CASSSGGNSPLHF,TGTGCCAGCAGCTCTGGCGGGAATTCACCCCTCCACTTT
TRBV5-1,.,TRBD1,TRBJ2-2,CASSWTGEFGGELFF,TGCGCCAGCAGCTGGACAGGGGAGTTCGGCGGGGAGCTGTTTTTT
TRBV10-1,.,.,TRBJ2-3,CASSGLAGDTQYF,TGCGCCAGCAGTGGACTGGCCGGGGATACGCAGTATTTT
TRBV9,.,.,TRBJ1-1,CASSPKGVVGRDTEAFF,TGTGCCAGCAGCCCAAAAGGGGTGGTGGGCAGGGACACTGAAGCTTTCTTT
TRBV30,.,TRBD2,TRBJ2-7,CAWSVGTSASYEQYF,TGTGCCTGGAGTGTTGGTACTAGCGCTTCCTACGAGCAGTACTTC
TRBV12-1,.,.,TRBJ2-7,CASSFKRECSYEQYF,TGTGCCAGCAGCTTCAAGCGGGAGTGCTCCTACGAGCAGTACTTC
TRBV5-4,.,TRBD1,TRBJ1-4,CASSLGRDRGTPNEKLFF,TGTGCCAGCAGCTTAGGCCGGGACAGGGGAACGCCTAATGAAAAACTGTTTTTT
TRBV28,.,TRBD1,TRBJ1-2,CASSPLSGGDYGYTF,TGTGCCAGCAGTCCTCTATCAGGGGGAGACTATGGCTACACCTTC
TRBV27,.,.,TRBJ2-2,CASSAGRMRDTGELFF,TGTGCCAGCAGTGCCGGGAGAATGAGGGACACCGGGGAGCTGTTTTTT
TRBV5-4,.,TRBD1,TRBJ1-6,CASSSGTGSNSPLHF,TGTGCCAGCAGCTCCGGGACAGGGAGTAATTCACCCCTCCACTTT
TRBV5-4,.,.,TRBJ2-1,CASSLGSPDNEQFF,TGTGCCAGCAGCTTGGGGAGTCCTGACAATGAGCAGTTCTTC
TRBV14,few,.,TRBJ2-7,CASSHLGSSSSYEQYF,TGTGCCAGCAGCCACCTTGGGTCTTCTAGCTCCTACGAGCAGTACTTC
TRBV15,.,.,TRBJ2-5,CATTQGPQETQYF,TGTGCCACGACACAGGGCCCTCAAGAGACCCAGTACTTC
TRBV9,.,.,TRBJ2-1,CASAGSSYNEQFF,TGTGCCAGCGCGGGGAGCAGCTACAATGAGCAGTTCTTC
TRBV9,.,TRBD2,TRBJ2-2,CASSVSGTSDTGELFF,TGTGCCAGCAGCGTTTCTGGGACTAGCGACACCGGGGAGCTGTTTTTT
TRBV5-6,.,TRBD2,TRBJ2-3,CASSSLAGGNTDTQYF,TGTGCCAGCAGCTCACTAGCGGGGGGTAACACAGATACGCAGTATTTT
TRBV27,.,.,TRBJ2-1,CASSSPPRDLWEKSHEQFF,TGTGCCAGCAGTTCCCCCCCGAGGGATTTGTGGGAGAAGTCCCATGAGCAGTTCTTC